Sequencing of this T cell receptor (beta chain) was carried out in a study of CD8 T cells in ankylosing spondylitis. Findings and caveats of the study: Within ankylosing spondylitis blood, a TCR beta motif made up of eight or nine highly homologous variants appeared to be characteristic.

This clonotype has at least ten counts. Its antigen is currently unknown. TCRdb processed the 5' RACE reads anew with MiXCR; each CDR3 protein has one entry. This table holds approximately 250,000 distinct CDR3 sequences, approximately 8.4% found once. The CDR3 is made up of 11 amino acids. V lost 3 bases to trimming and J lost 14 bases, with 11 bases between them. Germline loops: CDR1 SQVTM, CDR2 ANQGSEA. This chain uses TRBV29-1 with TRBJ2-6; tentative D call: TRBD2 (6 bases). Specimen: blood, either unsorted or a sorted T cell fraction (not recorded which). The source is a female donor with ankylosing spondylitis or in good health (not recorded which). The CDR3 protein is CSVEGDSFLTF. The DNA of the CDR3 is TGCAGCGTTGAGGGGGACTCCTTCCTGACTTTC.